This TCR beta chain originates from a study of blood T cells in healthy people across ages (dated by TCRdb to between 2014 and 2017). The study in broad terms: Template switching captured roughly one uniquely barcoded TCR beta cDNA molecule per two T cells in model experiments. The study measured age-related changes in TCR beta repertoire diversity using deep sequencing normalized with unique cDNA molecular identifiers. The donors were divided into four age groups: young (average about 15 years), middle-aged (about 40), aged (under 70) and long-lived (about 90). To avoid experimental bias, donors of different ages were randomly spread across the sequencing lanes. The study analyzed two additional independent replicas of 1 million unique cDNA reads from the same blood draw for two donors, one aged 18 to 30 and one aged 80 or older.

This clonotype was seen repeatedly, ten times or more. Its antigen has not been determined. No quality values exist for individual bases; no much larger clone is one base distant. The library was made by 5' RACE. The sample was run on an Illumina HiSeq 2500. A second PCR of about 6 to 11 cycles was performed with a sample-barcoded 5' primer and a J-beta primer mix. A unique molecular identifier was introduced onto each TCR beta cDNA molecule by a template-switch 5' adaptor carrying 12 random nucleotides. Each sample yielded at least 2.5 million CDR3-containing paired-end reads. The Mint cDNA synthesis kit, primed by a TRBC-specific oligonucleotide, was used to synthesize first-strand cDNA from all RNA. All cDNA was treated with uracil-DNA glycosylase and then went through a first 18-cycle PCR with the universal primers M1SS and BC2_uni_R. Concerning the study's data processing: Each sample was normalized by randomly selecting 1 million high-quality reads, each carrying a distinct molecular identifier. Instead of being binned into consensus sequences, reads with shared molecular identifiers were discarded. MiTCR, set to a Q25 quality threshold and the strictest error-elimination algorithm, was used for CDR3 identification, clonotype clustering and error correction. A nonparametric unseen species model with Euler transformation was used to estimate lower-bound total TCR beta diversity. TCRdb reworked the public reads: Q25 trimming with fastp, MiXCR clone assembly, productive beta chains retained. Every CDR3 protein is listed once, alongside the most common genes and DNA of its rows. The V and J calls and clone size are TCRdb's, not the authors'. This sample comprises 850,000 to 950,000 distinct CDR3 sequences, 25% to 30% of them detected only once. Clones ranked in the top ten supply roughly 17% of the sample.

The 40 or so donors, aged about 6 to 90 years, were systemically healthy Caucasian individuals from Russia. Approximately 9.3 milliliters of peripheral blood were drawn from each donor into EDTA-treated Vacutainer tubes. PBMCs were isolated by Ficoll-Paque density-gradient centrifugation, with at least 6.5 million obtained per sample. Total RNA was extracted from PBMCs with Trizol reagent, with at least 6 micrograms obtained per sample. For every donor, flow cytometry on a PBMC aliquot measured the percentage of naive CD45RAhigh/CD27high T cells. Results the study describes overall, beyond this receptor: The long-lived group showed more naive CD4+ T cells, fewer expanded clones and increased TCR diversity than the aged group, suggesting age selection. Since profiling was done on bulk unsorted PBMCs, naive and antigen-experienced compartments could not be conclusively compared. Estimates of total diversity from one million sequenced T cells were regarded as lower bounds and underestimates. A strong correlation was found between observed TCR beta diversity and the percentage of naive T cells measured by flow cytometry. As age increased, observed TCR beta diversity per million T cells dropped in a roughly linear way, and a significant reduction was already evident by age about 36. The CMV infection status of donors was not known, potentially confounding age-related changes in expanded clonotypes.

CDR1 MNHEY and CDR2 SMNVEV are derived from the germline V gene (reference sequence). The CDR3 runs 13 residues from the cysteine to the phenylalanine. The kept DNA is CDR3 alone, 39 bases in frame from the first base. Deletion took 3 bases off V and 4 bases off J, with a span of 7 bases between the germline ends. This sequence uses TRBV27 and TRBJ1-5; the D gene is unclear. The clonotype was recovered from a woman of 80 years or more in good health. The sequenced material came from blood. CDR3 reads: CASSFKQNQPQHF. The bases are TGTGCCAGCAGTTTTAAACAGAATCAGCCCCAGCATTTT.